Following are 5 T cell receptor beta chains from one sample sequenced in a study of read filtering for tumor transcriptome and immune sequencing. Molecular barcoded adaptors covering alpha/delta and beta/gamma chains were used on around 400 ng RNA. TCRdb itself ran the reads through MiXCR, one entry per CDR3 protein. The top ten hold 17% of the sample, which has tens of thousands of distinct CDR3 sequences, 20% to 25% seen once. Sequencing was done on a sample of a population of CD138-negative cells sorted from bone marrow. These receptors originate from a donor older than 35 with multiple myeloma.

This clonotype is medium-sized (0.01 to 0.1%) by share. The chain carries TRBV10-3 and TRBJ1-5, with 10 bases fitting TRBD1. Germline-derived CDR1 and CDR2 are ENHRY and SYGVKD. The CDR3 runs to 14 residues. J gave up 0 bases and V 8 bases, and 1 base lay outside the gene matches. DNA for the CDR3: TGTGCCATCGGGACAGGGGATAGCAATCAGCCCCAGCATTTT. This encodes CAIGTGDSNQPQHF.

This clonotype appeared many times. The gene calls are TRBV10-3 and TRBJ2-1; 8 nucleotides line up with TRBD2. The germline V gene has CDR1 ENHRY and CDR2 SYGVKD. With V trimmed by 3 bases and J by 4 bases, 5 bases remained unmatched. This CDR3 spans 15 amino acids. The CDR3 nucleotides read TGTGCCATCAGTGATTATGGCGGGAGGTACAATGAGCAGTTCTTC. Translation gives CAISDYGGRYNEQFF.

This clonotype was recorded many times. As DNA, the CDR3 is TGTGCCACCAGCAGAACAGGGGTAGAGACCCAGTACTTC. This sequence encodes CATSRTGVETQYF. V gene TRBV15 combines with J gene TRBJ2-5, with 7 bases matching TRBD1. The length of the CDR3 is 13 residues. Germline values: CDR1 LNHNV, CDR2 YYDKDF (reference sequence). Losses at the gene ends were 2 bases for V and 4 bases for J; bases not matched to a gene: 1.

In its sample, this clonotype was seen many times. The rearrangement joins TRBV11-2 to TRBJ2-1; 14 nucleotides agree with TRBD2. V shed 5 bases and J 4 bases; nucleotides not matched to a gene: 7. Germline V gene data show CDR1 as SGHAT and CDR2 as FQNNGV. The CDR3 has 17 amino acids. In DNA form, the CDR3 reads TGTGCCAGCAGCCCCCGACTAGCGGGAGGGAATTACAATGAGCAGTTCTTC. This encodes CASSPRLAGGNYNEQFF.

This clonotype was seen many times. Mismatch with germline at one junction end may stem from a read error. The genes are TRBV27 and TRBJ1-6; 11 nucleotides match TRBD1. From germline, CDR1 is MNHEY and CDR2 SMNVEV (reference sequence). The CDR3 is made up of 17 amino acids. CDR3 sequence reads: CASSLGRTGGYDSPLHF. The CDR3 DNA sequence: TGTGCCAGCAGTTTAGGACGGACAGGGGGCTATGATTCACCCCTCCACTTT.